This T cell receptor beta chain was sequenced for a study of shared clonotypes between healthy human individuals. The overall study: Used for every donor were three CD4 naive, three CD4 memory, two CD8 naive and one CD8 memory plate. Study-level findings and limits: Tissue TCR repertoires likely differ from these blood-only repertoires. A few donors had about 5.1% of their naive CD4 clonotypes in common.

This CDR3 has 15 amino acids. V lost 6 bases and J lost 5, with 17 bases in between. Germline CDR1 and CDR2: MNHEY and SVGAGI. The data were produced by immunoSEQ multiplex PCR, yet TCRdb's version contains in-frame clones alone and is incomplete. The table shows about 2.4 million clones, with roughly 93% occurring only once. On this clone: As yet, its antigen is unknown.

Sample: naive CD4+ T cells from PBMCs. Noted subset: CD45RA+ positively selected. V gene TRBV6-5 combines with J gene TRBJ2-1; tentatively, D is TRBD1 (6 bases). The TCR comes from a man between 18 and 35 years old in good health. Some clones in this sample may be carry-over from other donors' samples. The CDR3 nucleotides read TGTGCCAGCAGCCTCAGGCAGGGGTCCCACAATGAGCAGTTCTTC. Translation gives CASSLRQGSHNEQFF.